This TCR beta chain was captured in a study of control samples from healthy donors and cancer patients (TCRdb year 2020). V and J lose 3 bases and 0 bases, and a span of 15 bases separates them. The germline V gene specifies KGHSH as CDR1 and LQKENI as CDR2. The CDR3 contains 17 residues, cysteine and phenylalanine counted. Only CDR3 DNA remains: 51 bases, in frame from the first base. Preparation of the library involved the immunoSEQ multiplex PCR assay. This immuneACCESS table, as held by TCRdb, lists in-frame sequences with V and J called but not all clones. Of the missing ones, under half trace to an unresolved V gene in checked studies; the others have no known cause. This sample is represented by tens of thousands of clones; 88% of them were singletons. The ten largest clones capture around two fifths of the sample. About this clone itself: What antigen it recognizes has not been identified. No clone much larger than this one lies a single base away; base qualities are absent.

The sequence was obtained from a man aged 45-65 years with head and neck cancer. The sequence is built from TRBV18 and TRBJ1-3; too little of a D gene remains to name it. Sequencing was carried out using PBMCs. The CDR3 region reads CASSPSVARNSGNTIYF. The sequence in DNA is TGTGCCAGCTCACCGAGTGTGGCCAGGAACTCTGGAAACACCATATATTTT.